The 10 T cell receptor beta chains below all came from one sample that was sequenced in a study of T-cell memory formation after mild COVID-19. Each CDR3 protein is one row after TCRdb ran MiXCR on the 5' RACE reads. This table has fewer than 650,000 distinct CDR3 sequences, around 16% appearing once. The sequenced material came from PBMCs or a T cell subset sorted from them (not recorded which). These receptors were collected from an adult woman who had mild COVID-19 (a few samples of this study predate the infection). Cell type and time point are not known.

In DNA form, the CDR3 reads TGTGCCATCAGTGTCCGTGACAGGGGGAGCACTGAAGCTTTCTTT. This sequence encodes CAISVRDRGSTEAFF. This rearrangement joins TRBV10-3 to TRBJ1-1; 9 positions agree with TRBD1. The J segment lost 4 bases and the V segment lost 4 bases, leaving 7 bases of the junction unmatched. CDR1 is ENHRY and CDR2 is SYGVKD in the germline V gene. The CDR3 is made up of 15 amino acids.

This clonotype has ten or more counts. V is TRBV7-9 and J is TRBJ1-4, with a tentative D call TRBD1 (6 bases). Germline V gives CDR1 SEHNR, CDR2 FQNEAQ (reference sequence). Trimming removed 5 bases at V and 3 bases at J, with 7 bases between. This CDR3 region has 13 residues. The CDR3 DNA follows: TGTGCCAGCAGCCCAGGGGCTAATGAAAAACTGTTTTTT. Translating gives CASSPGANEKLFF.

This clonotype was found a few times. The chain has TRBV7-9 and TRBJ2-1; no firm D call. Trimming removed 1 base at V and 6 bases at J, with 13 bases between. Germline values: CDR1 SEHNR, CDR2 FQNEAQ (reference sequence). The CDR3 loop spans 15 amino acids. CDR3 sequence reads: CASSLERRSINEQFF. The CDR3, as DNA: TGTGCCAGCAGCTTAGAACGTAGAAGTATCAATGAGCAGTTCTTC.

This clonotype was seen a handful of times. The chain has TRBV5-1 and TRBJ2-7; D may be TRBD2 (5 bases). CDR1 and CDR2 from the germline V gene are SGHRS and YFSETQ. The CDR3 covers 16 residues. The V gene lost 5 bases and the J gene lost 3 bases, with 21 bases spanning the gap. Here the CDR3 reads CASREGLSKNYYEQYF. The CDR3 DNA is TGCGCCAGCAGAGAGGGATTGTCAAAGAACTACTACGAGCAGTACTTC.

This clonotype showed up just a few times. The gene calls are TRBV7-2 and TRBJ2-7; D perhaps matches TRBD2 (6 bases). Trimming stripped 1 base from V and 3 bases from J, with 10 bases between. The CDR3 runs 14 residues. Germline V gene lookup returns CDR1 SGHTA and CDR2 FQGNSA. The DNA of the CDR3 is TGTGCCAGCAGCTTAGGGGGCGGGAACTACGAGCAGTACTTC. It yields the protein CASSLGGGNYEQYF.

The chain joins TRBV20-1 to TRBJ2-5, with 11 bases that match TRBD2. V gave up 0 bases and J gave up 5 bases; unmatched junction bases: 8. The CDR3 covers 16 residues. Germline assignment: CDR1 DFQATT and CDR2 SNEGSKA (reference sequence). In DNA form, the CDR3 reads TGCAGTGCTAGAGAGATACTTAGCGGGAGGGCGGAGACCCAGTACTTC. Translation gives CSAREILSGRAETQYF.

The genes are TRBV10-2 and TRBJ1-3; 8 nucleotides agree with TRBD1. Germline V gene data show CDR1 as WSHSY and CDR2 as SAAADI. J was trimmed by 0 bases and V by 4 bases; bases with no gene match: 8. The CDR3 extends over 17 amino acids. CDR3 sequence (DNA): TGCGCCAGCAGTGTCAACAGGGGGAAGAGCTCTGGAAACACCATATATTTT. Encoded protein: CASSVNRGKSSGNTIYF.

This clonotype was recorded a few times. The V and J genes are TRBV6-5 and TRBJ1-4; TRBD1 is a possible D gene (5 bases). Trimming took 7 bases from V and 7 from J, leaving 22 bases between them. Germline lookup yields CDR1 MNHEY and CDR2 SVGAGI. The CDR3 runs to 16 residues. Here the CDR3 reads CASTGGGIGGSEKLFF. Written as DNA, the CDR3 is TGTGCCAGCACTGGGGGAGGGATCGGGGGTTCTGAAAAACTGTTTTTT.

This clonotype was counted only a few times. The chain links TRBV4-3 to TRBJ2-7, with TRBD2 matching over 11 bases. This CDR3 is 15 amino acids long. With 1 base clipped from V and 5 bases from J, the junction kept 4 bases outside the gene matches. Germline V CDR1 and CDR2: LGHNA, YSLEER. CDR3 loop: CASSQVTSGRNEQYF. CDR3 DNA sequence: TGCGCCAGCAGCCAAGTAACTAGCGGGAGAAACGAGCAGTACTTC.

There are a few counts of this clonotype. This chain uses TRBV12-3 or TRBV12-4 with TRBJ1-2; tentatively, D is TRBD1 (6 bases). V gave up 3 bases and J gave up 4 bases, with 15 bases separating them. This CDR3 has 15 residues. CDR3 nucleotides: TGTGCCAGCAGTTTGGGGGCTCAGGGGATCTATGGCTACACCTTC. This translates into CASSLGAQGIYGYTF.